The 16 T cell receptor beta chains given below trace back to one sample, sequenced in a study of blood T cell repertoires in COVID-19. Measured with immunoSEQ multiplex PCR; TCRdb has only the in-frame clones, and not every one. The sample consists of 190,000 or so clones, 82% of them appearing once. Material for sequencing was peripheral blood. The origin of the receptors is a human donor with acute or convalescent COVID-19. The donor label of this sample is uncertain.

As concerns this clone: At one end the junction does not follow the germline gene, possibly because of a read error. V is TRBV27 and J is TRBJ2-7, with 9 nucleotides matching TRBD2. This CDR3 spans 13 amino acids. The germline V gene encodes CDR1 MNHEY and CDR2 SMNVEV (reference sequence). CDR3 DNA sequence: TGTGCCAGCAGTTTCCGGCGGGAGGGCCTCAAAGACTTC. It yields the protein CASSFRREGLKDF.

This rearrangement joins TRBV5-1 to TRBJ1-2; D might be TRBD1 (5 bases). The CDR3 is 15 amino acids. CDR1 and CDR2 (germline): SGHRS, YFSETQ. The V end was cut by 0 bases, the J end by 3 bases, with 12 bases between. The CDR3 DNA reads as TGCGCCAGCAGCTTGGCCTTTGGAGGGGACTATGGCTACACCTTC. Residues: CASSLAFGGDYGYTF.

For this clone: Different DNA sequences within this sample yield the same CDR3. The V gene is TRBV28, the J gene TRBJ2-7, with D tentatively TRBD1 (5 bases). The CDR3 totals 14 residues. The V and J ends lost 7 bases and 3 bases respectively, with 16 bases between them. CDR1 is MDHEN, CDR2 SYDVKM, per germline. Written as DNA, the CDR3 is TGTGCCAGCACCCCAGACGGACACAACTACGAGCAGTACTTC. It specifies CASTPDGHNYEQYF.

Many counts were recorded for this clone. Here the CDR3 DNA reads TGTGCCAGCAGCCAAGGTGCGGGCCAAGAGACCCAGTACTTC. It translates to CASSQGAGQETQYF. The chain is built from TRBV14 and TRBJ2-5; D is possibly TRBD2 (5 bases). V was shortened by 1 base and J by 1 base, with 7 bases between the two germline ends. This CDR3 is built from 14 residues. Germline-derived CDR1 and CDR2 are SGHDN and FVKESK.

The chain uses TRBV20-1 and TRBJ2-3, with D possibly TRBD2 on 6 matching bases. Germline V gives CDR1 DFQATT, CDR2 SNEGSKA (reference sequence). CDR3 length: 15 amino acids. Trimming took off 3 bases at V and 1 base at J, with 14 bases between the two ends. This CDR3 is CSASGTLSGTDTQYF. The CDR3 DNA is TGCAGTGCTAGTGGGACTCTCAGCGGCACAGATACGCAGTATTTT.

The chain links TRBV28 to TRBJ2-5; 10 bases map to TRBD2. This CDR3 spans 16 amino acids. CDR1 and CDR2 from the germline V gene are MDHEN and SYDVKM. The V segment lost 5 bases and the J segment 4 bases; nucleotides outside the gene matches: 10. CDR3 sequence reads: CASSPGGLAGAETQYF. CDR3 DNA: TGTGCCAGCAGTCCCGGAGGGCTAGCGGGAGCAGAGACCCAGTACTTC. Full variable domain (missing parts from reference TRBV28 and TRBJ2-5): DVKVTQSSRYLVKRTGEKVFLECVQDMDHENMFWYRQDPGLGLRLIYFSYDVKMKEKGDIPEGYSVSREKKERFSLILESASTNQTSMYLCASSPGGLAGAETQYFGPGTRLLVL.

This clone was detected a few times. The sample contains more than one DNA sequence encoding this CDR3. The chain combines TRBV6-1 with TRBJ1-5; possibly TRBD1 for D (6 bases). This CDR3 spans 15 amino acids. Germline V gene sequence: CDR1 MNHNS, CDR2 SASEGT. Between the trimmed V and J ends, which lost 2 bases and 4 bases, there was a span of 12 bases. The CDR3 coding sequence is TGTGCCAGCAGTGAAAGGGGGGGCAATAATCAGCCCCAGCATTTT. Translating it yields CASSERGGNNQPQHF.

This clone was observed a few times. The chain is built from TRBV7-9 and TRBJ2-5; 11 bases are a match to TRBD2. This CDR3 has 16 amino acids. The germline V gene encodes CDR1 SEHNR and CDR2 FQNEAQ (reference sequence). V lost 5 bases, J lost 1 base, and 6 bases stayed unmatched. DNA for the CDR3: TGTGCCAGCAGCACGACCGGGACTAGCGGCCAAGAGACCCAGTACTTC. Residues: CASSTTGTSGQETQYF.

The V call is TRBV9, the J call TRBJ2-3; D possibly corresponds to TRBD2 (5 bases). CDR1 and CDR2 (germline): SGDLS, YYNGEE. There are 15 residues in the CDR3. With 0 bases removed from V and 7 bases from J, the gap between germline ends came to 15 bases. The CDR3 here is CASSVGAETRNTQYF. The CDR3 DNA sequence: TGTGCCAGCAGCGTAGGAGCGGAAACCAGAAATACGCAGTATTTT.

In this sample, this clone turned up a few times. The V call is TRBV11-2, the J call TRBJ2-5; 8 bases are shared with TRBD1. CDR3 size: 14 residues. V shed 5 bases and J 1 base; nucleotides not matched to a gene: 3. CDR1 and CDR2 from the germline V gene are SGHAT and FQNNGV. CDR3 in amino acids: CASSQDRVQETQYF. CDR3 nucleotide sequence: TGTGCCAGCAGCCAGGACAGGGTCCAAGAGACCCAGTACTTC.

This chain joins TRBV7-9 and TRBJ1-6, with D maybe TRBD1 (5 bases). The CDR3 is 11 residues long. In germline, CDR1 is SEHNR, CDR2 FQNEAQ (reference sequence). The V end lost 4 bases, the J end lost 12 bases, and 7 bases lay between the germline ends. The CDR3 sequence is CASSSGQPLHF. In DNA form, the CDR3 reads TGTGCCAGCAGCTCAGGGCAACCCCTCCACTTT.

The rearrangement links TRBV6-2 or TRBV6-3 to TRBJ2-5; possibly TRBD1 for D (5 bases). Looked up from germline, CDR1 is MNHEY and CDR2 is SVGEGT. This CDR3 region has 16 residues. With 6 bases removed from V and 2 bases from J, the gap between germline ends came to 19 bases. This chain's CDR3 is CASSSQGLGLQETQYF. Written as DNA, the CDR3 is TGTGCCAGCAGCAGCCAGGGCCTTGGCTTACAAGAGACCCAGTACTTC.

V gene TRBV7-9 combines with J gene TRBJ1-2; D unclear. This CDR3 is 15 amino acids long. CDR1 is SEHNR and CDR2 is FQNEAQ in the germline V gene (reference sequence). Deletions cut 5 bases from V and 0 bases from J, with 13 bases between. The CDR3 spells CASSPGGAANYGYTF. CDR3 DNA sequence: TGTGCCAGCAGCCCCGGAGGAGCAGCTAACTATGGCTACACCTTC.

The rearrangement links TRBV5-1 to TRBJ2-3; 8 nucleotides agree with TRBD2. Per the germline V gene, CDR1 is SGHRS and CDR2 is YFSETQ. CDR3 length: 16 residues. V shed 5 bases, J shed 4 bases, and the junction held 12 bases outside the gene matches. CDR3 in amino acids: CASRRPGAGGSDTQYF. In nucleotides, the CDR3 is TGCGCCAGCAGGCGCCCAGGGGCGGGAGGTTCAGATACGCAGTATTTT.

V is TRBV28 and J is TRBJ2-7; D remains ambiguous. Trimming stripped 4 bases from V and 4 bases from J, with 8 bases between. The CDR3 totals 12 residues. The germline gives CDR1 MDHEN, CDR2 SYDVKM. The DNA for the CDR3 is TGTGCCAGCAGTTCTAATTCATACGAGCAGTACTTC. This gives the protein CASSSNSYEQYF.

This chain links TRBV7-2 with TRBJ2-1, with D perhaps matching TRBD1 (6 bases). The CDR3 is made up of 15 amino acids. Germline V gene data show CDR1 as SGHTA and CDR2 as FQGNSA. Trimming left V 1 base short and J 7 bases short, with 14 bases between. The CDR3 DNA is TGTGCCAGCAGCTTAGTGGGGGCCCAGGGGAATGAGCAGTTCTTC. This gives the protein CASSLVGAQGNEQFF.